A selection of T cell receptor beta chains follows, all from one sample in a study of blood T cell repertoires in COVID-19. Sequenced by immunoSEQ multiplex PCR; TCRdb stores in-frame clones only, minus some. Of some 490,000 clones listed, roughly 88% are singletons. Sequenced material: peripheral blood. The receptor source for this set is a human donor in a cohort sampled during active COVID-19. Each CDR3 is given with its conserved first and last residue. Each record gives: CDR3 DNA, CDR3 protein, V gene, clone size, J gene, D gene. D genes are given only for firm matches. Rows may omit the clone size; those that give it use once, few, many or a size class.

TGTGCCAGCAGCCAAGATGGTCGGGAGGCCAACGTCCTGACTTTC	CASSQDGREANVLTF	TRBV4-2	NA	TRBJ2-6	NA
TGTGCCAGCAGCCAATTTCGGGGACTAGCCCGAGTCACAGATACGCAGTATTTT	CASSQFRGLARVTDTQYF	TRBV3-1/TRBV3-2	NA	TRBJ2-3	TRBD2
TGTGCCAGCAGCTTGCGCGGGACAGGGTTATCACCCCTCCACTTT	CASSLRGTGLSPLHF	TRBV5-8	NA	TRBJ1-6	TRBD1
TGTGCCAGCAGGAGGACAGACTTCTACGAGCAGTACTTC	CASRRTDFYEQYF	TRBV6-6	NA	TRBJ2-7	NA
TGTGCCAGCAGCTTAGCGGGGAGGGCGGCTAGCGGCGGCTACGAGCAGTACTTC	CASSLAGRAASGGYEQYF	TRBV7-2	NA	TRBJ2-7	TRBD2
TGTGCCAGCAGTTCGGGACAGGGCGACTATGGCTACACCTTC	CASSSGQGDYGYTF	TRBV6-5	NA	TRBJ1-2	TRBD1
TGTGCCAGCAGGCCCGGGGTGAACACTGAAGCTTTCTTT	CASRPGVNTEAFF	TRBV12-3/TRBV12-4	NA	TRBJ1-1	NA
TGTGCCTGGAGTGTAAGCGGGAGAATGCCCTACGAGCAGTACTTC	CAWSVSGRMPYEQYF	TRBV30	NA	TRBJ2-7	TRBD2
TGTGCCAGCAGGCTGGACAGGGTCTCCTACGAGCAGTACTTC	CASRLDRVSYEQYF	TRBV11-2	NA	TRBJ2-7	TRBD1
TGTGCCAGCAGCCAACACCGAGATAATTCACCCCTCCACTTT	CASSQHRDNSPLHF	TRBV3-1/TRBV3-2	NA	TRBJ1-6	NA
TGTGCCAGCAGCTTCCGGGACAGGGGTCCCTACGAGCAGTACTTC	CASSFRDRGPYEQYF	TRBV5-6	NA	TRBJ2-7	TRBD1
TGTGCCAGCAGTGAAAACAGGGGGCGGTATGGCTACACCTTC	CASSENRGRYGYTF	TRBV6-1	few	TRBJ1-2	TRBD1
TGTGCCAGCAGCGCGGTCCAGATTTATCAGCCCCAGCATTTT	CASSAVQIYQPQHF	TRBV7-8	NA	TRBJ1-5	NA
TGTGCCGGATCGGATGTCTCAGACAGGGAGGACGGGACTGAAGCTTTCTTT	CAGSDVSDREDGTEAFF	TRBV7-5	NA	TRBJ1-1	NA
TGTGCCTGGAGTGTATCGGCTAGCGGGGCGGCAGATACGCAGTATTTT	CAWSVSASGAADTQYF	TRBV30	NA	TRBJ2-3	TRBD2
TGTGCCAGCAGCGTAGCTTCGGGAGTTGGGGAAAAACTGTTTTTT	CASSVASGVGEKLFF	TRBV9	NA	TRBJ1-4	NA
TGTGTCAATCAGGAGCGGGAGGGCCTGGCGTACAATGAGCAGTTCTTC	CVNQEREGLAYNEQFF	TRBV3-1/TRBV3-2	NA	TRBJ2-1	TRBD2
TGTGCCTACGGGAGGATTACCCGGGGCCCCATAGGAAAACTGTTTTTT	CAYGRITRGPIGKLFF	TRBV30	NA	TRBJ1-4	NA
TGTGCCAGCAGCTTAGATAGTACTAGCGGGGGCGCTAGCACAGATACGCAGTATTTT	CASSLDSTSGGASTDTQYF	TRBV7-8	NA	TRBJ2-3	TRBD2
TGTGCCAGCTCACCTCGGGAGGGCTTACAAGAGACCCAGTACTTC	CASSPREGLQETQYF	TRBV18	NA	TRBJ2-5	TRBD2
TGCGCCAGCAGCTTCGTCGGACAGGGGAAATTTCAGAGAAACACCATATATTTT	CASSFVGQGKFQRNTIYF	TRBV5-1	NA	TRBJ1-3	TRBD1
TGTGCCAGCAGCCAACCGGGACAGGGATTTTACGAGCAGTACTTC	CASSQPGQGFYEQYF	TRBV4-2	NA	TRBJ2-7	TRBD1
TGTGCCAGCAGCGCAACAGGGGCGGAGAAACTGTTTTTT	CASSATGAEKLFF	TRBV5-6	NA	TRBJ1-4	TRBD1
TGTGCCAGCAGCGTAGTACAGAACTATGGCTACACCTTC	CASSVVQNYGYTF	TRBV9	NA	TRBJ1-2	NA
TGTGCCAGCAGCGATCGTCGCGGGGCCAATGAGCAGTTCTTC	CASSDRRGANEQFF	TRBV3-1/TRBV3-2	NA	TRBJ2-1	NA
TGTGCCAGCAGCGCCCATTATCTACCAGGGTCTCGCAATGAGCAGTTCTTC	CASSAHYLPGSRNEQFF	TRBV9	NA	TRBJ2-1	NA
TGCAGTGTTACTAGATCAGATACGCAGTATTTT	CSVTRSDTQYF	TRBV20-1	NA	TRBJ2-3	NA
TGTGCCTGGAGCGCAACGAGGGACTATGGCTACACCTTC	CAWSATRDYGYTF	TRBV30	NA	TRBJ1-2	NA
TGTGCCAGCTCACCAGGGGAGGGTGAAGCTTTCTTT	CASSPGEGEAFF	TRBV18	NA	TRBJ1-1	NA
TGCGCCAGCAGCCCCGGACAGGGTGGCCCTAACTATGGCTACACCTTC	CASSPGQGGPNYGYTF	TRBV4-1	NA	TRBJ1-2	TRBD1
TGTGCCAGTAGTTCAACCCATAGCGGGGCTAAAAACATTCAGTACTTC	CASSSTHSGAKNIQYF	TRBV19	NA	TRBJ2-4	TRBD2
TGCAGCGTTGAGGGCCCAACAGGGGAAGGTACTGAAGCTTTCTTT	CSVEGPTGEGTEAFF	TRBV29-1	NA	TRBJ1-1	TRBD1
TGTGCCAGCAGCCAAGGCGGCCCCACAGATACGCAGTATTTT	CASSQGGPTDTQYF	TRBV4-2	NA	TRBJ2-3	NA
TGTGCCAGCAGCCAAGATTGGGGCGTGAACACTGAAGCTTTCTTT	CASSQDWGVNTEAFF	TRBV14	NA	TRBJ1-1	NA
TGTGCCAGCAGCTTAGGACTAGCGGGAGGTTACGAGCAGTACTTC	CASSLGLAGGYEQYF	TRBV11-2	NA	TRBJ2-7	TRBD2
TGTGCTAGTGGTGCAAGCGGGAGCTCCTACAATGAGCAGTTCTTC	CASGASGSSYNEQFF	TRBV12-5	NA	TRBJ2-1	TRBD2
TGTGCCAGCACCAACACGGGTCAGGGCTACCCCCAGTACTTC	CASTNTGQGYPQYF	TRBV7-2	NA	TRBJ2-4	NA
TGTGCCAGCAGTTCCCACCCGGGGAGGGGAGGGACTGAAGCTTTCTTT	CASSSHPGRGGTEAFF	TRBV27	NA	TRBJ1-1	NA
TGTGCCAGCAGGCCGGACAGGAGTGGAGATTCACCCCTCCACTTT	CASRPDRSGDSPLHF	TRBV28	NA	TRBJ1-6	TRBD1
TGTGCCTGGAGAGCCCCAGGGTCTCAGCCCCAGCATTTT	CAWRAPGSQPQHF	TRBV30	NA	TRBJ1-5	NA
TGTGCCAGTAGTCAGCGGGAGACCCAGTACTTC	CASSQRETQYF	TRBV19	NA	TRBJ2-5	NA
TGTGCCAGCAGCCTGCAAGCGGGAGGGGGCACAGATACGCAGTATTTT	CASSLQAGGGTDTQYF	TRBV5-4	NA	TRBJ2-3	TRBD2
TGCGCCAGCAGCTTGGCCTCTAGCGGCAAAGAGACCCAGTACTTC	CASSLASSGKETQYF	TRBV5-1	once	TRBJ2-5	TRBD2
TGCGCCAGCAGCTTGGACAGGGGCCGGTACGAGCAGTACTTC	CASSLDRGRYEQYF	TRBV5-1	NA	TRBJ2-7	TRBD1
TGTGCCAGCAGCTTAGGGGACAGGGATTTCTATGGCTACACCTTC	CASSLGDRDFYGYTF	TRBV11-2	NA	TRBJ1-2	TRBD1
TGCGCCAGCAGCCCGCGACTAGCGGGGTACAATGAGCAGTTCTTC	CASSPRLAGYNEQFF	TRBV4-1	NA	TRBJ2-1	TRBD2
TGTGCCTGGAGCACCCTAGCGGGAGGGGGAGAGCAGTTCTTC	CAWSTLAGGGEQFF	TRBV30	NA	TRBJ2-1	TRBD2
TGTGCCAGCAGCCAAGAACCGGGAATTCTTGGCTGGAATAATTCACCCCTCCACTTT	CASSQEPGILGWNNSPLHF	TRBV4-2	once	TRBJ1-6	NA
TGTGCCAGCTGCCGGGACAGGGAAGAGACCCAGTACTTC	CASCRDREETQYF	TRBV14	once	TRBJ2-5	TRBD1